A selection of T cell receptor beta chains follows, all from one sample in a study of memory B cells and T cells in multiple sclerosis. TCRdb keeps only in-frame clones here, not all; method: immunoSEQ multiplex PCR. The repertoire has about 14,000 clones, around 70% of them found once; the top ten carry about 2.5%. What was sequenced was memory (CD45RO+) CD4+ T cells from blood. The receptors here all came from a human donor with multiple sclerosis. CDR3s include the opening cysteine and the closing phenylalanine or tryptophan. Fields, in order: V gene, D gene, J gene, clone size, CDR3 DNA, CDR3 protein. D genes are given only for firm matches. The listing skips clone size in some rows; elsewhere it reads once, few, many or a size class.

TRBV6-1	NA	TRBJ2-5	NA	TGTGCCAGCAGTGGACTCGGGGCGGGACAAGAGACCCAGTACTTC	CASSGLGAGQETQYF
TRBV6-5	TRBD1	TRBJ1-1	NA	TGTGCCAGCAGCTCGACAGGGACCATAGCAGCTTTCTTT	CASSSTGTIAAFF
TRBV6-1	NA	TRBJ1-1	NA	TGTGCCAGCAGTCCCCAGCAGAGGGAAGCTTTCTTT	CASSPQQREAFF
TRBV6-6	NA	TRBJ2-7	NA	TGTGCCAGCAGCGGGTCCCCGCTCCTTTGGCAGTACTTC	CASSGSPLLWQYF
TRBV6-5	NA	TRBJ2-7	NA	TGTGCCAGCAGGAACCGGGACAAAGGGGAGCAGTACTTC	CASRNRDKGEQYF
TRBV6-1	TRBD1	TRBJ1-1	NA	TGTGCCAGCAGTGAAAGGGGGCGCGATGCTTTCTTT	CASSERGRDAFF
TRBV29-1	TRBD1	TRBJ2-1	NA	TGCAGCGTTGACCCCGGGACAGGGTTAGATGAGCAGTTCTTC	CSVDPGTGLDEQFF
TRBV28	TRBD1	TRBJ2-5	NA	TGTGCCAGCAGTCCAGGGACAGGGTTTCAAGAGACCCAGTACTTC	CASSPGTGFQETQYF
TRBV5-4	NA	TRBJ2-7	NA	TGTGCCAGCAGCTCTCCACTAAGCTACGAGCAGTACTTC	CASSSPLSYEQYF
TRBV28	NA	TRBJ1-2	NA	TGTGCCAGCAGTTTTTATGGGGAAGGAGGCTATGGCTACACCTTC	CASSFYGEGGYGYTF
TRBV5-4	NA	TRBJ1-6	NA	TGTGCCAGCAGCCGATTACAAAGCTCCTATAATTCACCCCTCCACTTT	CASSRLQSSYNSPLHF
TRBV4-1	TRBD1	TRBJ1-6	NA	TGCGCCAGCAGCCAAGCCGACAGGGCATATTCACCCCTCCACTTT	CASSQADRAYSPLHF
TRBV18	NA	TRBJ2-4	NA	TGTGCCAGCTCCCACCTTCCGGTTGAAAACATTCAGTACTTC	CASSHLPVENIQYF
TRBV5-4	NA	TRBJ2-4	NA	TGTGCCAGCAGCTTGTTCGGTTGGCAGGACAACAAAAACATTCAGTACTTC	CASSLFGWQDNKNIQYF
TRBV5-1	NA	TRBJ1-1	NA	TGCGCCAGCAGCCCCGGAGGGACGGTGAACACTGAAGCTTTCTTT	CASSPGGTVNTEAFF
TRBV9	TRBD1	TRBJ1-4	NA	TGTGCCAGCAGCGTGGGGACAGCTAATAATGAAAAACTGTTTTTT	CASSVGTANNEKLFF
TRBV13	TRBD1	TRBJ2-2	NA	TGTGCCAGCAGCTTAGTCACAGGGGTGACCGGGGAGCTGTTTTTT	CASSLVTGVTGELFF
TRBV14	NA	TRBJ2-7	NA	TGTGCCAGCAGCCAGGAGCTTCAGGGCTACGAGCAGTACTTC	CASSQELQGYEQYF
TRBV5-1	NA	TRBJ2-3	NA	TGCGCCAGCAGCTTTGGGCAAGACACAGATACGCAGTATTTT	CASSFGQDTDTQYF
TRBV19	TRBD2	TRBJ2-3	once	TGTGCCAGTAGTCCTCCTAGCGGGGGGGCATTAGATACGCAGTATTTT	CASSPPSGGALDTQYF
TRBV11-2	NA	TRBJ2-7	NA	TGTGCCAGCAGCTACTCGACAGGAGTGGCCTACGAGCAGTACTTC	CASSYSTGVAYEQYF
TRBV28	TRBD1	TRBJ1-2	NA	TGTGCCAGCAGTTTACCCACGGGAGGGGGCGCTGACTATGGCTACACCTTC	CASSLPTGGGADYGYTF
TRBV29-1	NA	TRBJ1-5	NA	TGCAGCGTTGGAGGCTCGGCCAATCAGCCCCAGCATTTT	CSVGGSANQPQHF
TRBV5-1	NA	TRBJ2-6	few	TGCGCCAGCAGCCTGGGAGGAGGGTTGGGCTCTGGGGCCAACGTCCTGACTTTC	CASSLGGGLGSGANVLTF
TRBV2	TRBD1	TRBJ2-3	few	TGTGCCAGCATTGTCCGGGACAGGGAAAATACGCAGTATTTT	CASIVRDRENTQYF
TRBV6-5	NA	TRBJ1-1	NA	TGTGCCAGCAGCCAAAACGGGGGAGCATGGCCTGAAGCTTTCTTT	CASSQNGGAWPEAFF
TRBV27	TRBD2	TRBJ2-7	NA	TGTGCCAGCAGCCCTATGGGCGGGAGCCTAGCCGAGCAGTACTTC	CASSPMGGSLAEQYF
TRBV10-1	TRBD1	TRBJ2-7	NA	TGCGCCAGCAGTGAGTCGCCGGGACAGAAGGAGCAGTACTTC	CASSESPGQKEQYF
TRBV2	TRBD1	TRBJ2-7	NA	TGTGCCAGCAGTGCCGGGACAGGCTCCTACGAGCAGTACTTC	CASSAGTGSYEQYF
TRBV28	TRBD1	TRBJ1-1	NA	TGTGCCAGCAGCACAGGGGCTCTGAACACTGAAGCTTTCTTT	CASSTGALNTEAFF
TRBV5-6	TRBD2	TRBJ2-7	NA	TGTGCCAGCAGCGAGGGACTAGCGGTTGCCTACGAGCAGTACTTC	CASSEGLAVAYEQYF
TRBV28	TRBD2	TRBJ2-7	NA	TGTGCCAGCAGTTTGACTAGCGGGGCGGGGCAGTACTTC	CASSLTSGAGQYF
TRBV20-1	NA	TRBJ1-1	NA	TGCAGTGCTTCCCGTCTTGAAGCTTTCTTT	CSASRLEAFF
TRBV7-9	NA	TRBJ2-7	few	TGTGCCAGCAGCTTAGAGTTTAGGACAGTCCTTTACGAGCAGTACTTC	CASSLEFRTVLYEQYF
TRBV7-7	NA	TRBJ1-6	NA	TGTGCCAGCAGCTTAGACAGTGATTCACCCCTCCACTTT	CASSLDSDSPLHF
TRBV25-1	NA	TRBJ2-7	few	TGTGCCAGCAGTGAATCGGGCAGGGACGAGCAGTACTTC	CASSESGRDEQYF
TRBV7-6	TRBD1	TRBJ2-3	NA	TGTGCCAGCAGCCCGGGACAGGGATCAGATACGCAGTATTTT	CASSPGQGSDTQYF
TRBV30	TRBD2	TRBJ2-3	NA	TGTGCCTGGAGTGTTGGACTAGCGGGAGGGCCAGGGAGCACAGATACGCAGTATTTT	CAWSVGLAGGPGSTDTQYF
TRBV6-6	TRBD1	TRBJ1-1	NA	TGTGCCAGCAGTTCAGGGGGCCTTAACACTGAAGCTTTCTTT	CASSSGGLNTEAFF
TRBV7-6	NA	TRBJ2-7	medium-sized	TGTGCCAGCAGCTCGCAGGGGTACGAGCAGTACTTC	CASSSQGYEQYF
TRBV15	NA	TRBJ1-3	NA	TGTGCCACCAGCAGAGGGGGCAATGGAAACACCATATATTTT	CATSRGGNGNTIYF
TRBV19	TRBD2	TRBJ2-3	NA	TGTGCCAGTAGTATACCCCAGGGACTAGCGGGGGACACAGATACGCAGTATTTT	CASSIPQGLAGDTDTQYF
TRBV14	TRBD1	TRBJ2-7	NA	TGTGCCAGCAGCCAAGTCAGACAGGGAGAGCAGTACTTC	CASSQVRQGEQYF
TRBV5-1	NA	TRBJ2-2	once	TGCGCCAGCAGCGCGGACACGACGATCGCCGATAAAAAGCTGTTTTTT	CASSADTTIADKKLFF
TRBV2	TRBD2	TRBJ2-1	once	TGTGCCAGCAGTAGCGTAGCGGGAGGGTCCTACAATGAGCAGTTCTTC	CASSSVAGGSYNEQFF
TRBV11-2	NA	TRBJ2-7	NA	TGTGCCAGCAGCTTTGGGGGGTGGAGCTCCTACGAGCAGTACTTC	CASSFGGWSSYEQYF
TRBV7-9	TRBD1	TRBJ1-2	NA	TGTGCCAGCAGCTGGGGTTCGGGACAGGGCGTTTGGGGCTACACCTTC	CASSWGSGQGVWGYTF
TRBV9	NA	TRBJ1-5	NA	TGTGCCAGCAGCGTAGCGGGTGGCAATCAGCCCCAGCATTTT	CASSVAGGNQPQHF